The rows below give T cell receptor beta chains drawn from one sample of a study of early stage breast cancer tumors. Using immunoSEQ multiplex PCR, the repertoire was profiled, and TCRdb retains in-frame clones only, with some absent. The data hold fewer than 90,000 clones, with approximately 80% observed a single time. Sequencing used blood. The receptors stem from a person between 60 and 69 years old with breast cancer. The CDR3 runs from the conserved cysteine through the conserved F or W. The D gene is left open where the match is weak. Rows give clone size only sometimes, using once, few, many, or a class for an expanded clone.

v_call,clone_size,j_call,d_call,cdr3_aa,cdr3_nt
TRBV5-1,-,TRBJ2-1,TRBD1,CASSLGQGSYNEQFF,TGCGCCAGCAGCTTGGGACAGGGTTCCTACAATGAGCAGTTCTTC
TRBV15,few,TRBJ1-2,-,CATSRARANYGYTF,TGTGCCACCAGCAGAGCCCGGGCCAACTATGGCTACACCTTC
TRBV7-2,-,TRBJ2-3,-,CASSQRPSGTQYF,TGTGCCAGCAGCCAGAGGCCCTCCGGTACGCAGTATTTT
TRBV6-6,few,TRBJ1-5,-,CASSDGDQPQHF,TGTGCCAGCAGCGACGGAGATCAGCCCCAGCATTTT
TRBV6-6,-,TRBJ1-3,-,CASSRGRSGGNTIYF,TGTGCCAGCAGCCGGGGCCGGTCGGGCGGAAACACCATATATTTT
TRBV28,-,TRBJ2-7,-,CASSLYSYEQYF,TGTGCCAGCAGTTTGTACTCCTACGAGCAGTACTTC
TRBV27,-,TRBJ2-2,TRBD1,CASSLRTGSVTGELFF,TGTGCCAGCAGTCTACGGACAGGGTCGGTCACCGGGGAGCTGTTTTTT
TRBV4-2,-,TRBJ2-7,-,CASSQEKTGLNYEQYF,TGTGCCAGCAGCCAAGAAAAGACTGGACTCAACTACGAGCAGTACTTC
TRBV6-5,-,TRBJ1-5,-,CASIPERAFQPQHF,TGTGCCAGCATCCCCGAGAGGGCATTCCAGCCCCAGCATTTT
TRBV19,few,TRBJ2-7,TRBD1,CASSTQGLPYEQYF,TGTGCCAGTAGTACACAGGGGTTGCCCTACGAGCAGTACTTC
TRBV5-1,-,TRBJ1-1,TRBD1,CASSLQGAAEAFF,TGCGCCAGCAGCTTACAGGGGGCGGCTGAAGCTTTCTTT
TRBV19,-,TRBJ2-5,TRBD1,CASSPGQGGRETQYF,TGTGCCAGTAGTCCGGGACAGGGCGGGCGAGAGACCCAGTACTTC
TRBV7-2,-,TRBJ1-1,-,CASSLGGHTEAFF,TGTGCCAGCAGCTTAGGGGGCCACACTGAAGCTTTCTTT
TRBV28,-,TRBJ2-7,TRBD2,CSSSGSYEQYF,TGTTCTTCTAGCGGGAGCTACGAGCAGTACTTC
TRBV30,-,TRBJ1-5,-,CAWGHGAGGNQPQHF,TGTGCCTGGGGCCATGGGGCAGGAGGCAATCAGCCCCAGCATTTT
TRBV11-3,-,TRBJ2-3,-,CASSLGRNRGATDTQYF,TGTGCCAGCAGCTTAGGTCGGAATAGGGGGGCCACAGATACGCAGTATTTT
TRBV11-2,-,TRBJ2-7,TRBD2,CASRVGGAGGNYEQYF,TGTGCCAGCAGAGTAGGCGGGGCGGGAGGGAACTACGAGCAGTACTTC
TRBV30,-,TRBJ2-3,TRBD2,CAWKRLAGATDTQYF,TGTGCCTGGAAGAGACTAGCGGGGGCCACAGATACGCAGTATTTT
TRBV7-9,-,TRBJ1-2,-,CASSLGSTVRGYTF,TGTGCCAGCAGCTTAGGGTCGACGGTACGGGGCTACACCTTC
TRBV15,few,TRBJ1-6,-,CATSSQTDYNSPLHF,TGTGCCACCAGCAGCCAGACAGATTATAATTCACCCCTCCACTTT
TRBV15,-,TRBJ2-2,-,CATSRDYERGTGELFF,TGTGCCACCAGCAGAGATTACGAGAGGGGAACCGGGGAGCTGTTTTTT
TRBV7-3,-,TRBJ2-5,-,CASRPPTGETQYF,TGTGCCAGCAGACCCCCGACAGGAGAGACCCAGTACTTC
TRBV4-1,-,TRBJ1-1,-,CASSQVRRGENTEAFF,TGCGCCAGCAGCCAAGTTAGAAGGGGGGAGAACACTGAAGCTTTCTTT
TRBV2,once,TRBJ1-5,-,CAAGNYSNQPQHF,TGTGCCGCCGGGAACTATAGCAATCAGCCCCAGCATTTT
TRBV10-1,once,TRBJ2-7,TRBD1,CASSRSGQGAEQYF,TGCGCCAGCAGCCGATCCGGACAGGGGGCCGAGCAGTACTTC
TRBV19,-,TRBJ1-5,-,CASSSVVGGNQPQHF,TGTGCCAGTAGTTCGGTTGTGGGGGGCAATCAGCCCCAGCATTTT
TRBV30,few,TRBJ1-5,-,CAWSAQNQPQHF,TGTGCCTGGAGCGCCCAAAATCAGCCCCAGCATTTT
TRBV5-1,-,TRBJ2-2,TRBD1,CASSRIGTGGTGELFF,TGCGCCAGCTCCCGGATAGGGACAGGAGGAACCGGGGAGCTGTTTTTT
TRBV11-2,-,TRBJ2-4,TRBD2,CASSLGLAGAYAKNIQYF,TGTGCCAGCAGCCTCGGACTAGCGGGGGCATACGCCAAAAACATTCAGTACTTC
TRBV5-1,-,TRBJ2-2,-,CASSLEGEGTGELFF,TGCGCCAGCAGCTTGGAAGGGGAAGGGACCGGGGAGCTGTTTTTT
TRBV2,once,TRBJ2-4,TRBD2,CASSSGDLAKNIQYF,TGTGCCAGCAGTAGCGGGGATCTAGCCAAAAACATTCAGTACTTC
TRBV7-9,-,TRBJ2-7,TRBD2,CASSLGLAGGPEQYF,TGTGCCAGCAGCTTAGGGCTAGCGGGAGGCCCCGAGCAGTACTTC
TRBV4-3,-,TRBJ1-6,-,CASSQVLPGQYNSPLHF,TGCGCCAGCAGCCAAGTTCTTCCAGGACAGTATAATTCACCCCTCCACTTT
TRBV18,-,TRBJ2-5,-,CASSPPGVQETQYF,TGTGCCAGCTCACCACCGGGGGTCCAAGAGACCCAGTACTTC
TRBV19,medium-sized,TRBJ1-1,TRBD1,CASKDRASNTEAFF,TGTGCCAGTAAGGACAGGGCGTCGAACACTGAAGCTTTCTTT
TRBV9,-,TRBJ2-2,-,CASRHTGTANTGELFF,TGTGCCAGCAGGCATACCGGGACGGCGAACACCGGGGAGCTGTTTTTT